This passage covers 21 T cell receptor beta chains from one sample sequenced in a study of PD-1 blockade in classical Hodgkin lymphoma. Clones were read by immunoSEQ multiplex PCR, and TCRdb kept only the in-frame ones, dropping some. Among about 15,000 clones listed, approximately 84% were seen once. Regarding time point: newly diagnosed, previously untreated cHL patient sample. Sequenced sample: peripheral blood mononuclear cells (PBMCs). The receptors here all came from a human donor with classical Hodgkin lymphoma.

The rearrangement uses TRBV6-5 and TRBJ2-7, with TRBD2 matching 7 bases. This CDR3 is built from 13 residues. J was trimmed by 1 base and V by 5 bases; bases with no gene match: 2. Germline V CDR1 and CDR2: MNHEY, SVGAGI. CDR3: CASSPGRSYEQYF. The CDR3 nucleotides read TGTGCCAGCAGTCCCGGGAGGTCCTACGAGCAGTACTTC.

The rearrangement uses TRBV5-8 and TRBJ2-5; tentative D call: TRBD2 (5 bases). V was cut by 4 bases and J by 4 bases, with 17 bases left in between. The CDR3 spans 15 residues. Looked up from germline, CDR1 is SGHTS and CDR2 is YDEGEE. The CDR3 bases are TGTGCCAGCAGCGTAGGTCTTACACGGGGAGAGACCCAGTACTTC. As protein: CASSVGLTRGETQYF.

CDR3 DNA: TGTGCCAGTAGTTTGGGGGAACTCTTTGGGAGAGGGACCCAGTACTTC. This translates into CASSLGELFGRGTQYF. V is TRBV19 and J is TRBJ2-5; D could derive from TRBD1 or TRBD2 (5 bases each). The CDR3 runs to 16 residues. V was pared by 5 bases and J by 7 bases, with 23 bases between. In germline, CDR1 is LNHDA, CDR2 SQIVND (reference sequence).

The chain joins TRBV18 to TRBJ1-3, with TRBD1 as a possible D gene (5 bases). Trimming cost V 3 bases and J 3 bases, with 18 bases left between them. CDR3 size: 17 residues. Germline lookup yields CDR1 KGHSH and CDR2 LQKENI. The CDR3 loop reads CASSPSDGPRVGNTIYF. CDR3 nucleotides: TGTGCCAGCTCACCTTCGGACGGCCCCAGGGTTGGAAACACCATATATTTT. Full variable domain (outside the CDR3, taken from reference TRBV18 and TRBJ1-3): NAGVMQNPRHLVRRRGQEARLRCSPMKGHSHVYWYRQLPEEGLKFMVYLQKENIIDESGMPKERFSAEFPKEGPSILRIQQVVRGDSAAYFCASSPSDGPRVGNTIYFGEGSWLTVV.

This clone showed up just once. The rearrangement links TRBV18 to TRBJ2-7, with unresolved D. The CDR3 runs to 15 residues. V was cut by 1 base and J by 5 bases, with 15 bases left in between. The germline V gene has CDR1 KGHSH and CDR2 LQKENI. The CDR3 DNA follows: TGTGCCAGCTCACCACAGCGATCCGGATACAACGAGCAGTACTTC. Protein: CASSPQRSGYNEQYF.

The rearrangement joins TRBV19 to TRBJ1-1; 8 bases align to TRBD1. The CDR3 length is 11 residues. CDR1 is LNHDA and CDR2 is SQIVND in the germline V gene (reference sequence). The J segment lost 11 bases and the V segment lost 3 bases, leaving 2 bases of the junction unmatched. The CDR3 bases are TGTGCCAGTAGTATTTGGACAGGGGCTTTCTTT. Encoded protein: CASSIWTGAFF.

The chain couples TRBV7-2 to TRBJ2-1; the D is unclear. The length of the CDR3 is 14 residues. The germline V gene has CDR1 SGHTA and CDR2 FQGNSA. V was trimmed by 5 bases and J by 9 bases, leaving 17 bases between them. CDR3 nucleotide sequence: TGTGCCAGCAGCCGTTCGAGGCCTTCCGGTGAGCAGTTCTTC. This codes for CASSRSRPSGEQFF.

This sequence joins TRBV11-2 and TRBJ2-5, with 10 bases identical to TRBD2. CDR3 length equals 16 residues. Germline values: CDR1 SGHAT, CDR2 FQNNGV. V was clipped by 3 bases and J by 1 base; unmatched bases: 5. Written as DNA, the CDR3 is TGTGCCAGCAGCTTCCGACTAGCGGGCATCCAAGAGACCCAGTACTTC. Translation: CASSFRLAGIQETQYF.

The chain is built from TRBV11-3 and TRBJ2-7, with 13 bases fitting TRBD2. Losses at the gene ends were 4 bases for V and 6 bases for J; bases not matched to a gene: 3. The CDR3 runs to 14 residues. Germline V gene lookup returns CDR1 SGHNT and CDR2 YENEEA. The CDR3 region has the DNA TGTGCCAGCAGCTCAACTAGCGGGAGGGGCGAGCAGTACTTC. Its protein product is CASSSTSGRGEQYF.

J is TRBJ2-3 and V is TRBV29-1; no definite D call. V was trimmed by 5 bases and J by 2 bases, leaving 5 bases between them. The CDR3 totals 11 residues. The germline V gene has CDR1 SQVTM and CDR2 ANQGSEA. For the CDR3, the DNA is TGCAGCGTTTCCACCACAGATACGCAGTATTTT. It codes for CSVSTTDTQYF.

V gene TRBV7-8 combines with J gene TRBJ2-7; 8 bases line up with TRBD2. The CDR3 has 14 amino acids. Germline V lookup: CDR1 SGHVS, CDR2 FQNEAQ. J gave up 6 bases and V 4 bases, and 8 bases lay outside the gene matches. The CDR3 coding sequence is TGTGCCAGCAGCTCCGACTCCGGGGGGGCCGAGCAGTACTTC. Translating it yields CASSSDSGGAEQYF.

This clone occurred once. The chain employs TRBV6-6 and TRBJ1-1; D not certain. Trimming removed 2 bases from V and 7 bases from J, with 8 bases in between. This CDR3 is built from 12 residues. From germline, CDR1 is MNHNY and CDR2 SVGAGI (reference sequence). The CDR3 coding sequence is TGTGCCAGCAGTTACGGCAGCCTTGAAGCTTTCTTT. Translation: CASSYGSLEAFF.

This chain connects TRBV7-9 to TRBJ2-5; 10 bases agree with TRBD2. Trimming at V came to 7 bases and at J to 5 bases, leaving 10 bases not matched to a gene. The CDR3 loop spans 15 amino acids. Germline CDR1 reads SEHNR; CDR2 reads FQNEAQ (reference sequence). The CDR3 loop is CASIRSGRALETQYF. The DNA of the CDR3 is TGTGCCAGCATCCGGAGCGGGAGGGCCCTCGAGACCCAGTACTTC.

This rearrangement joins TRBV5-4 to TRBJ1-1; D remains unclear. The V end was cut by 4 bases, the J end by 11 bases, with 15 bases between. This CDR3 is built from 12 residues. Germline V CDR1 and CDR2: SGHNT, YYREEE (reference sequence). The CDR3 DNA reads TGTGCCAGCAGCACGGACCGAGCGGGGGCTTTCTTT. Translated, it gives CASSTDRAGAFF.

The chain links TRBV5-1 to TRBJ2-3; tentative D call: TRBD1 (6 bases). V lost 0 bases and J 5 bases, leaving 13 bases between the germline ends. The CDR3 contains 15 residues. The germline V gene encodes CDR1 SGHRS and CDR2 YFSETQ. The CDR3 sequence is CASSLAGRGIDTQYF. The CDR3 DNA reads TGCGCCAGCAGCTTGGCGGGCAGGGGAATAGATACGCAGTATTTT.

This chain uses TRBV10-2 with TRBJ2-1; 10 bases fit TRBD2. The CDR3 runs to 15 residues. Trimming took 3 bases from V and 8 from J; bases not matched to a gene: 7. The V gene's germline CDR1 is WSHSY and CDR2 SAAADI. The CDR3 nucleotides read TGCGCCAGCAGTGAACCTAGCGGGAGATCTCATGAGCAGTTCTTC. This codes for CASSEPSGRSHEQFF.

This clone is a singleton in its sample. The genes are TRBV5-1 and TRBJ1-2; perhaps TRBD1 as D (5 bases). V dropped 3 bases and J dropped 6 bases, with 12 bases sitting between them. This CDR3 is built from 13 residues. The V gene's germline CDR1 is SGHRS and CDR2 YFSETQ. The CDR3 DNA reads as TGCGCCAGCAGCTCCTTAGGGGAGAATGGCTACACCTTC. Its translation is CASSSLGENGYTF.

The V and J genes are TRBV2 and TRBJ2-6, with 9 nucleotides matching TRBD2. Per germline, CDR1 SNHLY and CDR2 FYNNEI. V lost 3 bases to trimming and J lost 1 base; unmatched junction nucleotides: 10. This CDR3 has 19 residues. CDR3 DNA: TGTGCCAGCAGTGACGCCGGGACTAGCTCGTTTTCTGGGGCCAACGTCCTGACTTTC. Protein: CASSDAGTSSFSGANVLTF.

The chain recombines TRBV7-9 with TRBJ1-1; D is uncertain. CDR1 and CDR2 from the germline V gene are SEHNR and FQNEAQ (reference sequence). Between the trimmed V and J ends, which lost 4 bases and 4 bases, there was a span of 7 bases. The CDR3 loop spans 12 amino acids. The CDR3 bases are TGTGCCAGCAGCTCGACCGTCACTGAAGCTTTCTTT. Amino acids: CASSSTVTEAFF.

The chain uses TRBV7-2 and TRBJ2-2; the D gene is possibly TRBD2 (5 bases). CDR3 length: 15 amino acids. V lost 3 bases and J lost 0, with 8 bases in between. Germline CDR1 is SGHTA and CDR2 is FQGNSA. CDR3 region: CASSLVGANTGELFF. In DNA, the CDR3 is TGTGCCAGCAGCTTGGTGGGAGCGAACACCGGGGAGCTGTTTTTT.

On this clone: Other DNA sequences in this specimen translate into the identical CDR3. The chain couples TRBV5-1 to TRBJ2-5, with 11 bases aligning to TRBD2. From germline, CDR1 is SGHRS and CDR2 YFSETQ. The CDR3 is made up of 14 amino acids. V gave up 4 bases and J gave up 4 bases; unmatched junction bases: 3. For the CDR3, the DNA is TGCGCCAGCAGCCCAGGACTAGCGGGAGAGACCCAGTACTTC. Translating gives CASSPGLAGETQYF. Supplemented by reference TRBV5-1 and TRBJ2-5, the full variable domain reads KAGVTQTPRYLIKTRGQQVTLSCSPISGHRSVSWYQQTPGQGLQFLFEYFSETQRNKGNFPGRFSGRQFSNSRSEMNVSTLELGDSALYLCASSPGLAGETQYFGPGTRLLVL.